The 6 T cell receptor beta chains in this list originate from one sample, sequenced in a study of control samples from healthy donors and cancer patients. Clones were sequenced by immunoSEQ multiplex PCR, and TCRdb holds only the in-frame ones, with some missing. The table includes 85,000 to 90,000 clones, over 65% detected once. The specimen sequenced was blood. Receptor source: a woman aged 40-49 years in good health.

This clone was counted once. The chain couples TRBV4-1 to TRBJ2-1, with 8 bases that match TRBD2. Germline V gene lookup returns CDR1 MGHRA and CDR2 YSYEKL. The CDR3 is 15 amino acids. Losses at the gene ends were 2 bases for V and 6 bases for J; bases not matched to a gene: 6. The CDR3 coding sequence is TGCGCCAGCAGCCAACTAGGCGGGGGGTTCAATGAGCAGTTCTTC. Amino acid sequence: CASSQLGGGFNEQFF.

This clone was seen only once. The V gene is TRBV29-1, the J gene TRBJ1-3; D is unresolved. CDR3 length: 13 amino acids. V lost 3 bases and J 3 bases, leaving 9 bases between the germline ends. CDR1 is SQVTM, CDR2 ANQGSEA, per germline. In nucleotides, the CDR3 is TGCAGCGTTGAGATAAACAGTGGAAACACCATATATTTT. The encoded protein is CSVEINSGNTIYF. Drawing the rest from reference TRBV29-1 and TRBJ1-3, the complete variable domain is SAVISQKPSRDICQRGTSLTIQCQVDSQVTMMFWYRQQPGQSLTLIATANQGSEATYESGFVIDKFPISRPNLTFSTLTVSNMSPEDSSIYLCSVEINSGNTIYFGEGSWLTVV.

V is TRBV10-2 and J is TRBJ2-2; D possibly corresponds to TRBD1 (6 bases). Germline V gene sequence: CDR1 WSHSY, CDR2 SAAADI. V was shortened by 5 bases and J by 4 bases, with 11 bases between the two germline ends. The CDR3 is 14 residues long. CDR3 sequence reads: CASSPQGITGELFF. CDR3 DNA sequence: TGCGCCAGCAGTCCCCAGGGGATCACCGGGGAGCTGTTTTTT.

The J gene is TRBJ1-4, the V gene TRBV7-8; possibly TRBD1 for D (5 bases). Deletions cut 2 bases from V and 8 bases from J, with 12 bases between. From germline, CDR1 is SGHVS and CDR2 FQNEAQ. The CDR3 is 14 amino acids. CDR3 region: CASSLQGWREKLFF. In DNA form, the CDR3 reads TGTGCCAGCAGCTTACAGGGTTGGAGAGAAAAACTGTTTTTT.

A single count supports this clone. The rearrangement joins TRBV7-9 to TRBJ1-6; TRBD1 might be the D (5 bases). CDR1 SEHNR and CDR2 FQNEAQ come from the germline V gene (reference sequence). This CDR3 contains 15 residues. The ends were cut back, 2 bases at V and 6 bases at J, with 11 bases in the middle. The CDR3 loop is CASSLQGASNSPLHF. The CDR3 coding sequence is TGTGCCAGCAGCTTACAAGGGGCTTCTAATTCACCCCTCCACTTT.

The rearrangement links TRBV3-1 (or the pseudogene TRBV3-2) to TRBJ1-3, with unresolved D. With 0 bases removed from V and 0 bases from J, the gap between germline ends came to 9 bases. This CDR3 has 16 residues. Germline lookup yields CDR1 LGHDT and CDR2 YNNKEL (reference sequence). The CDR3: CASSQEAYDSGNTIYF. The CDR3 DNA sequence: TGTGCCAGCAGCCAAGAAGCTTACGACTCTGGAAACACCATATATTTT.